The rows below give T cell receptor beta chains drawn from one sample of a study of CD8 T cells in ankylosing spondylitis. TCRdb re-derived calls from the 5' RACE reads in MiXCR, one entry per CDR3 protein. The profile shows about 750,000 distinct CDR3 sequences, around 19% of them singletons. Sequenced: blood, either unsorted or a sorted T cell fraction (not recorded which). The receptors stem from a male donor with ankylosing spondylitis. The CDR3 runs from the conserved cysteine through the conserved F or W. The order of the fields is J gene, V gene, D gene, clone size, CDR3 DNA, CDR3 protein. A D gene is named only where the DNA matches it firmly. Clone size is not always given. Where it is, it says once, few, many or a class for expanded clones.

TRBJ2-1,TRBV28,-,few,TGTGCCAGCAGTTTTAGGCTATCCTCCTACAATGAGCAGTTCTTC,CASSFRLSSYNEQFF
TRBJ2-2,TRBV23-1,-,-,TGCGCCAGCAGTCAATCTTCGGACCCGAACACCGGGGAGCTGTTTTTT,CASSQSSDPNTGELFF
TRBJ2-7,TRBV7-3,-,-,TGTGCCAGCAGCCCCCAGTGGACCAGTGTTGGCGAGCAGTACTTC,CASSPQWTSVGEQYF
TRBJ1-6,TRBV5-1,TRBD1,-,TGCGCCAGCAGCTTCTCTACGGGACAGCTAAATTCACCCCTCCACTTT,CASSFSTGQLNSPLHF
TRBJ1-6,TRBV5-5,TRBD1,-,TGTGCCAGCAGCTCCGATCCGGGACAGTCTTTTTCACCCCTCCACTTT,CASSSDPGQSFSPLHF
TRBJ2-5,TRBV7-2,TRBD2,-,TGTGCCAGCAGCTTTAGCGGGAGGGCCCTGGGAGTAGAGACCCAGTACTTC,CASSFSGRALGVETQYF
TRBJ2-1,TRBV19,TRBD1,once,TGTGCCAGCAGAAAACCCGGGACAGAAGGTGAGCAGTTCTTC,CASRKPGTEGEQFF
TRBJ2-2,TRBV5-1,TRBD2,-,TGCGCCAGCAGCGGGGGACTAGCGGGAGCCGGGGAGCTGTTTTTT,CASSGGLAGAGELFF
TRBJ2-6,TRBV5-1,-,few,TGCGCCAGCAGCTCGAAGGGTTCGGGGGCCAACGTCCTGACTTTC,CASSSKGSGANVLTF
TRBJ2-7,TRBV6-1,-,-,TGTGCCAGCAGTCGAATTTTGGACGAGCAGTACTTC,CASSRILDEQYF
TRBJ1-2,TRBV4-1,-,-,TGCGCCAGCAGCCAAGACAGGCGCGGGGACTATGGCTACACCTTC,CASSQDRRGDYGYTF
TRBJ2-3,TRBV7-9,-,-,TGTGCCGTCCGGGACTCATACATAGATACGCAGTATTTT,CAVRDSYIDTQYF
TRBJ2-3,TRBV6-1,-,many,TGTGCCAGCAGTCGTGGTTTCGGGCCCACCGATACGCAGTATTTT,CASSRGFGPTDTQYF
TRBJ2-3,TRBV5-5,TRBD1,few,TGTGCCAGCAGCGTGGGACAGTCGGGCACAGATACGCAGTATTTT,CASSVGQSGTDTQYF
TRBJ2-1,TRBV7-6,-,-,TGTGCCAGCTCGCCTCGGGGCACCGACATTGACAATGAGCAGTTCTTC,CASSPRGTDIDNEQFF
TRBJ1-6,TRBV11-2,TRBD1,few,TGTGCCAGCAGCTTAGTTGCCGGGACAGGGAGAACACCCCTCCACTTT,CASSLVAGTGRTPLHF
TRBJ1-1,TRBV12-3/TRBV12-4,-,many,TGTGCCAGCAGTTTCTGGGGTCCTGAAGCTTTCTTT,CASSFWGPEAFF
TRBJ2-5,TRBV24-1,TRBD2,-,TGTGCCACCAGTGATTTCCGGCAGCGGGAGGCCCGGGAGACCCAGTACTTC,CATSDFRQREARETQYF
TRBJ2-1,TRBV7-9,-,few,TGTGCCAGCAGCTTAGTGGGGAAAGGGTTTAATGAGCAGTTCTTC,CASSLVGKGFNEQFF
TRBJ1-1,TRBV5-1,-,many,TGCGCCAGCAGCTTGGCTGCCAGGCGGAACACTGAAGCTTTCTTT,CASSLAARRNTEAFF
TRBJ1-2,TRBV28,-,few,TGTGCCAGCAGTTCCGTGGTAGGGGGCTATGGCTACACCTTC,CASSSVVGGYGYTF
TRBJ2-2,TRBV15,-,few,TGTGCCACCAGCAGAGATATAACGGTCCCGAACACCGGGGAGCTGTTTTTT,CATSRDITVPNTGELFF
TRBJ1-3,TRBV9,TRBD1,few,TGTGCCAGCAGCGTGGGAGACAGGGGTGGAAACACCATATATTTT,CASSVGDRGGNTIYF
TRBJ2-5,TRBV7-2,-,-,TGTGCCAGCAGCCCCCGTCGTGTAGGGGACGGAGAGACCCAGTACTTC,CASSPRRVGDGETQYF
TRBJ1-5,TRBV20-1,-,-,TGCAGTGCTTCCCGTGAAGGGTCAGGATCCCAGCATTTT,CSASREGSGSQHF
TRBJ2-7,TRBV5-1,-,few,TGCGCCAGCAGCGGGGACGGCACCTACGAGCAGTACTTC,CASSGDGTYEQYF
TRBJ2-7,TRBV7-9,-,-,TGTGCCAGCAGCCTCGAGGGGGGAAGCGAGCAGTACTTC,CASSLEGGSEQYF
TRBJ2-1,TRBV20-1,-,few,TGCAGTGCTAGATGGGGGGCGTCCTACAATGAGCAGTTCTTC,CSARWGASYNEQFF
TRBJ1-2,TRBV6-1,-,few,TGTGCCAGCAGTCCCACCCCAGGGTCCCCCTATGGCTACACCTTC,CASSPTPGSPYGYTF
TRBJ2-7,TRBV14,-,few,TGTGCCAGCAGCCAAGTAGCTGGGTACGAGCAGTACTTC,CASSQVAGYEQYF
TRBJ1-5,TRBV6-2/TRBV6-3,TRBD1,-,TGTGCCAGCAGTTACTCAGGGGGCGCCCATAGCAATCAGCCCCAGCATTTT,CASSYSGGAHSNQPQHF
TRBJ1-1,TRBV20-1,-,-,TGCAGTGCTAGAACCCCGGGGGCTGGGAGCACTGAAGCTTTCTTT,CSARTPGAGSTEAFF
TRBJ2-2,TRBV15,TRBD1,few,TGTGCCACCAGCAGGCTGAACCCGGGACAGGGAAGAACCGGGGAGCTGTTTTTT,CATSRLNPGQGRTGELFF
TRBJ1-2,TRBV4-1,-,few,TGCGCCAGCAGCCAAGCTATACCCGGACTGAGTCAGTTAGCTAACTATGGCTACACCTTC,CASSQAIPGLSQLANYGYTF
TRBJ1-1,TRBV29-1,-,-,TGCAGCGCACGGGACGCTGAAGCTTTCTTT,CSARDAEAFF
TRBJ2-1,TRBV11-2,-,-,TGTGCCAGCAGCAGAGCTAGCTCGGGCAATGAGCAGTTCTTC,CASSRASSGNEQFF
TRBJ1-6,TRBV3-1,-,-,TGTGCCAGCAGCCAATATGCCCAGGTGACTTATAATTCACCCCTCCACTTT,CASSQYAQVTYNSPLHF
TRBJ2-5,TRBV7-6,TRBD2,-,TGTGCCAGCAGCTGGGGACTAAGCCAAGAGACCCAGTACTTC,CASSWGLSQETQYF
TRBJ2-6,TRBV21-1,-,-,TGTGCCAGCAGCAGGGGACAGGAGGGCAACGTCCTGACTTTC,CASSRGQEGNVLTF
TRBJ1-1,TRBV27,-,-,TGTGCCAGCAGAACTCGGACAGCAATGAACACTGAAGCTTTCTTT,CASRTRTAMNTEAFF
TRBJ2-2,TRBV12-3/TRBV12-4,TRBD1,-,TGTGCCAGCAGTTTCGATTTGGGACAGAGACCCGGGGAGCTGTTTTTT,CASSFDLGQRPGELFF
TRBJ1-1,TRBV6-1,-,-,TGTGCCAGCAGTCGACAGCCTGGGGGCACTGAAGCTTTCTTT,CASSRQPGGTEAFF
TRBJ2-2,TRBV5-6,-,few,TGTGCCAGCAACTTCGGAGTGGGGGCAACCGGGGAGCTGTTTTTT,CASNFGVGATGELFF
TRBJ1-1,TRBV18,TRBD1,-,TGTGCCAGCTCACCAAACAGGGGGCAGTCGAACACTGAAGCTTTCTTT,CASSPNRGQSNTEAFF
TRBJ2-7,TRBV7-8,-,few,TGTGCCAGCAGCCTTCGGGACTCTCCGAGCTCCTACGAGCAGTACTTC,CASSLRDSPSSYEQYF
TRBJ1-1,TRBV27,-,few,TGTGCCAGCAGTGTACAGAGCATGAACACTGAAGCTTTCTTT,CASSVQSMNTEAFF
TRBJ1-1,TRBV12-3/TRBV12-4,TRBD1,-,TGTGCCAGCAGATTGGGGGGACAGCAGGGGGGAGCTTTCTTT,CASRLGGQQGGAFF
TRBJ1-1,TRBV12-3/TRBV12-4,-,-,TGTGCCAGCAGGGACGGATGGAACACTGAAGCTTTCTTT,CASRDGWNTEAFF
TRBJ2-5,TRBV28,-,few,TGTGCCAGCAGTTCAGTAGGTCCAGAGACCCAGTACTTC,CASSSVGPETQYF